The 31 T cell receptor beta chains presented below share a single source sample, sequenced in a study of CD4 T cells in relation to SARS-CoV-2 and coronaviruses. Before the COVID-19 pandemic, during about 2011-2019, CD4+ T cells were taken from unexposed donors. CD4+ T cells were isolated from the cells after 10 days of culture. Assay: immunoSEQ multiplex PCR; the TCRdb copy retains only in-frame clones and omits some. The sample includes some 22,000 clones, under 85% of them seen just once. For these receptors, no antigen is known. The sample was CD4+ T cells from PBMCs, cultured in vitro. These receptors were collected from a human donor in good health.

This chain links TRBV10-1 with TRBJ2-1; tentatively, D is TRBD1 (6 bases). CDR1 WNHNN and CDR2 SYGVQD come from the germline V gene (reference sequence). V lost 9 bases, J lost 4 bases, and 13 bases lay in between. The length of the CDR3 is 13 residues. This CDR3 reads CASTDSQYNEQFF. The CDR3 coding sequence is TGCGCCAGTACGGACAGCCAATACAATGAGCAGTTCTTC.

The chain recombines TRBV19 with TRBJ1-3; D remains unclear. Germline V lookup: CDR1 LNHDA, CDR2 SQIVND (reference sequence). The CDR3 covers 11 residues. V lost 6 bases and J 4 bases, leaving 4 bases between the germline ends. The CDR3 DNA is TGTGCCAGTAGCACCGGAAACACCATATATTTT. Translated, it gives CASSTGNTIYF.

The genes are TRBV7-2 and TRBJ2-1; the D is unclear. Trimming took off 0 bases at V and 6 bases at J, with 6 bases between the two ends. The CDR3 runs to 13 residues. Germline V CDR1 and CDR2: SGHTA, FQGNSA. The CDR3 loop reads CASSLAVVNEQFF. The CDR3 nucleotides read TGTGCCAGCAGCTTAGCGGTTGTCAATGAGCAGTTCTTC.

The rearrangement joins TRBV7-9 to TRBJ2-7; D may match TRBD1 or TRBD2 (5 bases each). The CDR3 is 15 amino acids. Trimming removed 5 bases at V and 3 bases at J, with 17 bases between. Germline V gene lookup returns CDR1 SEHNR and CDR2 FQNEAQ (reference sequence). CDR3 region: CASSPTWGSNYEQYF. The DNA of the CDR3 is TGTGCCAGCAGCCCCACTTGGGGGTCAAACTACGAGCAGTACTTC.

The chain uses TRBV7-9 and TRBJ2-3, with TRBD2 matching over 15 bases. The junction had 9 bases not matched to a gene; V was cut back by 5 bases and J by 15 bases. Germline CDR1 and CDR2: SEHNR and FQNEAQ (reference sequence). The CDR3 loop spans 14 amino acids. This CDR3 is CASSHGLAGGPLYF. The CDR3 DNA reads TGTGCCAGCAGCCATGGACTAGCGGGAGGGCCGCTCTATTTT.

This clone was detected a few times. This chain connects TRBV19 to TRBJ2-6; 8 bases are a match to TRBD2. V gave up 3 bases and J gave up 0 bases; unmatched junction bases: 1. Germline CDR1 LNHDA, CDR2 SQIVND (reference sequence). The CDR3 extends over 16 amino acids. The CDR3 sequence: CASSIAGGSGANVLTF. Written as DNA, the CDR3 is TGTGCCAGTAGTATTGCGGGGGGCTCTGGGGCCAACGTCCTGACTTTC.

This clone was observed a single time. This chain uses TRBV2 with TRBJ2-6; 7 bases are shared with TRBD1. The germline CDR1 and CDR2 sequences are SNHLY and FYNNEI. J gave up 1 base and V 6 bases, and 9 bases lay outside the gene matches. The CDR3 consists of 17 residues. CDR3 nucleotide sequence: TGTGCCAGCAGGCCCGGGACAGTTCCTTCTGGGGCCAACGTCCTGACTTTC. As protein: CASRPGTVPSGANVLTF.

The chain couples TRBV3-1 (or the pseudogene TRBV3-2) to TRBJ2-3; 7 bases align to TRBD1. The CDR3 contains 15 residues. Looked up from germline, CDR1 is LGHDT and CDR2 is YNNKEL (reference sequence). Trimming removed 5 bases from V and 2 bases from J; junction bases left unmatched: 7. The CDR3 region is CASSDRDSHTDTQYF. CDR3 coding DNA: TGTGCCAGCAGCGACCGGGACAGCCACACAGATACGCAGTATTTT.

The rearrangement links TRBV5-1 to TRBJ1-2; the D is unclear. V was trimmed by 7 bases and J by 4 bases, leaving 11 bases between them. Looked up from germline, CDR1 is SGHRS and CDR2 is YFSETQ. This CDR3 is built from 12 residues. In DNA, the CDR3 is TGCGCCAGCTCATCAGACGGCTATGGCTACACCTTC. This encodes CASSSDGYGYTF.

DNA of the CDR3: TGCAGTGCCCTACTAGATGAGACCCAGTACTTC. Its protein is CSALLDETQYF. The rearrangement joins TRBV20-1 to TRBJ2-5; weak D call: TRBD2 (5 bases). Germline assignment: CDR1 DFQATT and CDR2 SNEGSKA (reference sequence). This CDR3 contains 11 residues. V was trimmed by 6 bases and J by 5 bases, leaving 10 bases between them.

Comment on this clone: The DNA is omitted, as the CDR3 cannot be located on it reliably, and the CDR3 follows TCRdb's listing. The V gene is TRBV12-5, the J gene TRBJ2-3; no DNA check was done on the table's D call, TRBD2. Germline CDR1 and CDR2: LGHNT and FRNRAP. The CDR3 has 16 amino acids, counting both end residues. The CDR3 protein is CASGLVMGKGGDTQYF.

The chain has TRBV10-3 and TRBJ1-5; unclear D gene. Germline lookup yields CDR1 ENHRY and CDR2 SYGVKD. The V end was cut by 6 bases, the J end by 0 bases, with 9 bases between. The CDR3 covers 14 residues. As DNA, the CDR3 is TGTGCCATCAGCTCCACATCTAGCAATCAGCCCCAGCATTTT. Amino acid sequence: CAISSTSSNQPQHF.

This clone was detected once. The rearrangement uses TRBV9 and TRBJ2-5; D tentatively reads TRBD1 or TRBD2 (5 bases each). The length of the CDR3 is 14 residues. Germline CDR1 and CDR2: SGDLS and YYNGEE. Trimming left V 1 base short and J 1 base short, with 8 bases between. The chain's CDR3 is CASSVSGLQETQYF. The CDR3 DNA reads TGTGCCAGCAGCGTATCGGGGCTCCAAGAGACCCAGTACTTC.

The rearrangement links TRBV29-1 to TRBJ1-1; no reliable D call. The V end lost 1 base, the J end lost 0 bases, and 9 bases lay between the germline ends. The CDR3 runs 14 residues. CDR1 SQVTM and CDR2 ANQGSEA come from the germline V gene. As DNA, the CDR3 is TGCAGCGTTGAAGGTCCAGGAGTGAACACTGAAGCTTTCTTT. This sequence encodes CSVEGPGVNTEAFF.

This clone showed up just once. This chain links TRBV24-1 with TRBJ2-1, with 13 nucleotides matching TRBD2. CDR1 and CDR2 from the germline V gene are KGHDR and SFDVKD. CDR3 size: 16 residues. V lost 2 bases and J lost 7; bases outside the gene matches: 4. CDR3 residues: CATSDSGTSGINEQFF. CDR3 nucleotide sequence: TGTGCCACCAGTGATTCCGGGACTAGCGGGATTAATGAGCAGTTCTTC.

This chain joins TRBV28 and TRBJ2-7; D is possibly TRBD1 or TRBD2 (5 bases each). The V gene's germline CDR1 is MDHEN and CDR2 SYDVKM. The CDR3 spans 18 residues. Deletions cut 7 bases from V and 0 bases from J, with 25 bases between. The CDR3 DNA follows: TGTGCCAGCACCCCACGAGCTGGGGCGAGGGGAAGCTCCTACGAGCAGTACTTC. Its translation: CASTPRAGARGSSYEQYF.

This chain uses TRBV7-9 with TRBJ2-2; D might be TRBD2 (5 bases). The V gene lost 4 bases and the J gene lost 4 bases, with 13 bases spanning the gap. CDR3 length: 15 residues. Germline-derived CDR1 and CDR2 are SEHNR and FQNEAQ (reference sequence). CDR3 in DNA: TGTGCCAGCAGCTCCCCTAGCAGGTTCACCGGGGAGCTGTTTTTT. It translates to CASSSPSRFTGELFF.

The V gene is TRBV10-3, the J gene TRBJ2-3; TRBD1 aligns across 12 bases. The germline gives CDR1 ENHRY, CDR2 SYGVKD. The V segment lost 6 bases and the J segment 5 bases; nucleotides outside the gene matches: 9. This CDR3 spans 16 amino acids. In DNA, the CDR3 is TGTGCCATCAGAGACCGGGACAGGGGGCAACAAGATACGCAGTATTTT. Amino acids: CAIRDRDRGQQDTQYF.

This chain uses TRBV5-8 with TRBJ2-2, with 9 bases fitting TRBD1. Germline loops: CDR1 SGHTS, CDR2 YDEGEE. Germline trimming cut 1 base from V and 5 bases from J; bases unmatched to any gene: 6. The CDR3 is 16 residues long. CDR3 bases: TGTGCCAGCAGCTTGACGGGACAGGGTTTAACCGGGGAGCTGTTTTTT. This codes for CASSLTGQGLTGELFF.

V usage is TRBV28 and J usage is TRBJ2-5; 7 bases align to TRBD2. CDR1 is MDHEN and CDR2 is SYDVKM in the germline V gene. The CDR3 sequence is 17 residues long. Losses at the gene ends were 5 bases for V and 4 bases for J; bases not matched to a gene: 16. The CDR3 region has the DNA TGTGCCAGCAGTCCCCCCCTCGGGGCGGGGGAGTTAGAGACCCAGTACTTC. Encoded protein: CASSPPLGAGELETQYF.

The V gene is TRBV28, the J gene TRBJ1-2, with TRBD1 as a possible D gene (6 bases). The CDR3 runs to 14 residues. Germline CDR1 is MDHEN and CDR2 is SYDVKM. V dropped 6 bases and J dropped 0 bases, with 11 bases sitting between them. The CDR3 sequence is CASSTGQPNYGYTF. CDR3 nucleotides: TGTGCCAGCAGCACCGGACAGCCTAACTATGGCTACACCTTC.

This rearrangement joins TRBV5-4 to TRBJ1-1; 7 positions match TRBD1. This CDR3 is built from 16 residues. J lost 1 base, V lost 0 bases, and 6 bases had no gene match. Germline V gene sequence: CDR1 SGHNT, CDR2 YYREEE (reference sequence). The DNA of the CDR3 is TGTGCCAGCAGCTTGGGTGGGGCAGGGGGGAACACTGAAGCTTTCTTT. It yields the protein CASSLGGAGGNTEAFF.

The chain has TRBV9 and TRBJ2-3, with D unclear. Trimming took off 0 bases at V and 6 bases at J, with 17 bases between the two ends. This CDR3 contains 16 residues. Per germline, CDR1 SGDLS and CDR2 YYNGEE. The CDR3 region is CASSVGSGPVMDTQYF. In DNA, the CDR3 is TGTGCCAGCAGCGTAGGCAGTGGCCCGGTTATGGATACGCAGTATTTT.

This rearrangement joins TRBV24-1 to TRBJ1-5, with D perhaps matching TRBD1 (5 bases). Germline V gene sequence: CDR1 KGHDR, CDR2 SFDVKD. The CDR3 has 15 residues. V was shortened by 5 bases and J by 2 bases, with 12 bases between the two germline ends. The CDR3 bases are TGTGCCACCAGTGTGACAGCCTGGGGCAATCAGCCCCAGCATTTT. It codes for CATSVTAWGNQPQHF.

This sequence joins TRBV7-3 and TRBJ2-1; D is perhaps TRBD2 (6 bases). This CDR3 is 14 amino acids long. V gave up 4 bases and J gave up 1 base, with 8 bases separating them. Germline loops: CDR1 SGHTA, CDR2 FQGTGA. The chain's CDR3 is CASSSGDSYNEQFF. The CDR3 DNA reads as TGTGCCAGCAGCTCGGGAGATTCCTACAATGAGCAGTTCTTC.

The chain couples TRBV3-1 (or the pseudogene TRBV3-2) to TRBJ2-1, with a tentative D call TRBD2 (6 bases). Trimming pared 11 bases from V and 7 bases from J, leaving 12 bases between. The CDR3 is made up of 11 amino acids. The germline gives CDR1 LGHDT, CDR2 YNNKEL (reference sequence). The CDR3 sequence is CASLGLNEQFF. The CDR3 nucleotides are TGTGCCTCGCTCGGACTAAATGAGCAGTTCTTC.

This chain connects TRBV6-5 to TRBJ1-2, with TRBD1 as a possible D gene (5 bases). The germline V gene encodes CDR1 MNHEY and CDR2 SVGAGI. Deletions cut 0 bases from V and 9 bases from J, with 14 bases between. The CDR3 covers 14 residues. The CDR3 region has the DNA TGTGCCAGCAGTTACTCGGGGGGACCTAACCGCTACACCTTC. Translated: CASSYSGGPNRYTF.

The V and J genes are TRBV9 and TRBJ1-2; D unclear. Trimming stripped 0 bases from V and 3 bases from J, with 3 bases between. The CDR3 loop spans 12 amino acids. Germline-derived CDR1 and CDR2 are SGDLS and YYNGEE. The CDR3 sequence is CASSVEYYGYTF. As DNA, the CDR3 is TGTGCCAGCAGCGTAGAATACTATGGCTACACCTTC.

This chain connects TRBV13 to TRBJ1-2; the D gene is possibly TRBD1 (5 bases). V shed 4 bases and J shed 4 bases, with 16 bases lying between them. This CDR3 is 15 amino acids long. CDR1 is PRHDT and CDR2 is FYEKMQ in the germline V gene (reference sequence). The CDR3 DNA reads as TGTGCCAGCAGCTCCCGGGACGGTGGGGCCTATGGCTACACCTTC. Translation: CASSSRDGGAYGYTF.

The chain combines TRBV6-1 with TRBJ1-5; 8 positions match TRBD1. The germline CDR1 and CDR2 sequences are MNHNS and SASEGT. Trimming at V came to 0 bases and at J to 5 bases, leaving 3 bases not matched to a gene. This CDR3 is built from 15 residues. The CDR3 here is CASSEAGTGYQPQHF. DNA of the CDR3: TGTGCCAGCAGTGAAGCGGGGACAGGTTATCAGCCCCAGCATTTT.

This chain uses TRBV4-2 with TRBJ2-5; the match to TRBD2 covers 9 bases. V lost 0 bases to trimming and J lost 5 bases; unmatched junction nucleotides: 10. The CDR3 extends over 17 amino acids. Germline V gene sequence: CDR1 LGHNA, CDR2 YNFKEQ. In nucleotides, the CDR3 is TGTGCCAGCAGCCAAGATAGTATTAGCGGGAGTTTGGAGACCCAGTACTTC. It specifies CASSQDSISGSLETQYF.